One sample yielded the 22 T cell receptor beta chains listed below, sequenced in a study of T-cell memory formation after mild COVID-19. MiXCR, run by TCRdb on the 5' RACE reads, gives a single entry per CDR3 protein. The profile covers 350,000 to 500,000 distinct CDR3 sequences, with roughly 18% appearing a single time and 20% to 25% taken by the ten largest. The source material was PBMCs or a T cell subset sorted from them (not recorded which). Receptors originate from a man aged 18 to 29 who had mild COVID-19 (a few samples of this study predate the infection). Cell type and time point are not known.

The DNA for the CDR3 is TGTGCCAGCAGCCCCCAGCGACCGGGACTAGCGGGGGTTTACCAAGAGACCCAGTACTTC. Translated: CASSPQRPGLAGVYQETQYF. The chain joins TRBV3-1 to TRBJ2-5, with 14 bases aligning to TRBD2. Per germline, CDR1 LGHDT and CDR2 YNNKEL (reference sequence). The J segment lost 0 bases and the V segment lost 4 bases, leaving 13 bases of the junction unmatched. The CDR3 spans 20 residues.

The rearrangement uses TRBV7-2 and TRBJ2-7, with D perhaps being TRBD1 or TRBD2 (5 bases each). CDR3 length: 14 residues. Germline V gene data show CDR1 as SGHTA and CDR2 as FQGNSA. The V end was cut by 5 bases, the J end by 3 bases, with 14 bases between. CDR3 in DNA: TGTGCCAGCAGCCTCTTCCGGGACCACTACGAGCAGTACGTC. Encoded protein: CASSLFRDHYEQYV.

This clonotype was seen more than once but under ten times. The genes are TRBV20-1 and TRBJ2-7; 9 bases align to TRBD2. V trimming: 2 bases; J trimming: 6 bases; junction bases outside the gene matches: 8. This CDR3 region has 14 residues. CDR1 is DFQATT and CDR2 is SNEGSKA in the germline V gene (reference sequence). The CDR3: CSARRGGAPSEQYV. CDR3 bases: TGCAGTGCTAGACGCGGGGGGGCACCCTCCGAGCAGTACGTC.

The genes are TRBV12-3 or TRBV12-4 and TRBJ1-1; 7 bases are shared with TRBD1. This CDR3 region has 15 residues. Unmatched junction bases numbered 10, after V lost 4 bases and J lost 5 bases. The CDR3 loop reads CASSYRGRGGTEAFF. Written as DNA, the CDR3 is TGTGCCAGCAGTTACAGGGGAAGGGGTGGGACTGAAGCTTTCTTT.

The gene calls are TRBV29-1 and TRBJ2-5, with a possible D match to TRBD2 (7 bases). Germline V lookup: CDR1 SQVTM, CDR2 ANQGSEA. The CDR3 consists of 13 residues. V was trimmed by 5 bases and J by 4 bases, leaving 14 bases between them. This chain's CDR3 is CSVQGGDSETQYF. DNA for the CDR3: TGCAGCGTTCAAGGGGGGGACTCAGAGACCCAGTACTTC.

This clonotype has only a few counts. The genes are TRBV7-9 and TRBJ1-1, with a tentative D call TRBD1 (5 bases). Trimming pared 5 bases from V and 1 base from J, leaving 14 bases between. From germline, CDR1 is SEHNR and CDR2 FQNEAQ (reference sequence). CDR3 size: 15 residues. The CDR3 loop is CASSLRDGANTEAFF. The CDR3 DNA reads TGTGCCAGCAGCCTGCGGGACGGAGCGAACACTGAAGCTTTCTTT.

In nucleotides, the CDR3 is TGTGCCAGCAGCCAAGCCGGGGATTGGGAGACCCAGTACTTC. Translation gives CASSQAGDWETQYF. This rearrangement joins TRBV3-1 to TRBJ2-5; D is perhaps TRBD2 (5 bases). This CDR3 is built from 14 residues. V was pared by 1 base and J by 5 bases, with 11 bases between. Germline CDR1 and CDR2: LGHDT and YNNKEL (reference sequence).

V is TRBV18 and J is TRBJ1-1; unclear D gene. The ends were cut back, 4 bases at V and 6 bases at J, with 12 bases in the middle. There are 13 residues in the CDR3. Germline CDR1 reads KGHSH; CDR2 reads LQKENI. The CDR3: CASSRYFSSEAFF. The DNA for the CDR3 is TGTGCCAGCTCACGGTATTTCTCCTCTGAAGCTTTCTTT.

This chain connects TRBV7-8 to TRBJ2-3; 9 nucleotides align to TRBD2. Germline trimming cut 5 bases from V and 0 bases from J; bases unmatched to any gene: 12. CDR3 size: 18 residues. The germline V gene has CDR1 SGHVS and CDR2 FQNEAQ. CDR3 sequence: CASSLGVLAGESTDTQYF. CDR3 sequence (DNA): TGTGCCAGCAGCCTAGGGGTGTTAGCGGGGGAGAGCACAGATACGCAGTATTTT.

This chain links TRBV4-2 with TRBJ1-2; no clear D gene. Germline CDR1 and CDR2: LGHNA and YNFKEQ. CDR3 length equals 15 residues. Between the trimmed V and J ends, which lost 0 bases and 2 bases, there was a span of 10 bases. In DNA, the CDR3 is TGTGCCAGCAGCCAAGAGGCGATAATAAACTATGGCTACACCTTC. This encodes CASSQEAIINYGYTF.

The chain has TRBV28 and TRBJ2-7; 12 bases line up with TRBD1. J lost 5 bases, V lost 6 bases, and 11 bases had no gene match. The CDR3 is 16 amino acids. Germline V gene data show CDR1 as MDHEN and CDR2 as SYDVKM. The CDR3 is CASSLNRDRGLHEQYV. As DNA, the CDR3 is TGTGCCAGCAGCCTCAACCGGGACAGGGGGCTTCACGAGCAGTACGTC.

This clonotype was picked up a small number of times. The J gene is TRBJ2-3, the V gene TRBV28, with 8 bases that match TRBD2. Looked up from germline, CDR1 is MDHEN and CDR2 is SYDVKM. The CDR3 totals 15 residues. V lost 3 bases, J lost 1 base, and 3 bases stayed unmatched. The chain's CDR3 is CASSFSGAGTDTQYF. Written as DNA, the CDR3 is TGTGCCAGCAGTTTTAGCGGGGCTGGCACAGATACGCAGTATTTT.

A few counts support this clonotype. The rearrangement uses TRBV15 and TRBJ1-5; no reliable D call. V was pared by 3 bases and J by 7 bases, with 7 bases between. The CDR3 extends over 12 amino acids. The germline CDR1 and CDR2 sequences are LNHNV and YYDKDF (reference sequence). The CDR3 region has the DNA TGTGCCACCAGCAGTGTTAACCAGCCCCAGCATTTT. Translating gives CATSSVNQPQHF.

The J gene is TRBJ1-2, the V gene TRBV7-9; D remains ambiguous. CDR1 is SEHNR, CDR2 FQNEAQ, per germline (reference sequence). Trimming took 7 bases from V and 4 from J, leaving 7 bases between them. The CDR3 runs to 11 residues. CDR3 loop: CASTVIYGYTF. The CDR3, as DNA: TGTGCCAGCACCGTCATCTATGGCTACACCTTC.

As for this clonotype: The junction shows a germline mismatch at one end, possibly a read error. V gene TRBV20-1 combines with J gene TRBJ1-2, with 7 bases matching TRBD1. This CDR3 has 12 amino acids. The germline V gene has CDR1 DFQATT and CDR2 SNEGSKA (reference sequence). CDR3 DNA: TGCAGTGCGAGAGACAGGGAAAGTGGCTACACCTTC. It yields the protein CSARDRESGYTF.

V is TRBV6-2 or TRBV6-3 and J is TRBJ2-5; perhaps TRBD2 as D (6 bases). Germline assignment: CDR1 MNHEY and CDR2 SVGEGT. V was trimmed by 5 bases and J by 2 bases, leaving 15 bases between them. The CDR3 sequence is 15 residues long. CDR3 loop: CASSLSGAYQETQYF. The CDR3, as DNA: TGTGCCAGCAGTCTTAGCGGAGCTTATCAAGAGACCCAGTACTTC.

The CDR3 reads CASSYPGISEAFF. CDR3 sequence (DNA): TGTGCCAGCAGTTACCCAGGGATTTCTGAAGCTTTCTTT. The chain employs TRBV6-5 and TRBJ1-1, with D possibly being TRBD1 (5 bases). Germline lookup yields CDR1 MNHEY and CDR2 SVGAGI. V was pared by 2 bases and J by 6 bases, with 10 bases between. CDR3 length: 13 residues.

This clonotype was picked up a small number of times. The chain employs TRBV6-5 and TRBJ2-7, with D perhaps TRBD1 (6 bases). Germline V gives CDR1 MNHEY, CDR2 SVGAGI. The CDR3 is made up of 12 amino acids. Deletions cut 6 bases from V and 2 bases from J, with 8 bases between. This CDR3 reads CASRNRAYEQYF. The CDR3 coding sequence is TGTGCCAGCAGAAACAGGGCCTACGAGCAGTACTTC.

This clonotype was observed a few times. This sequence joins TRBV2 and TRBJ2-2; TRBD1 aligns across 11 bases. V was clipped by 7 bases and J by 7 bases; unmatched bases: 2. The germline CDR1 and CDR2 sequences are SNHLY and FYNNEI. This CDR3 is 13 amino acids long. This CDR3 is CASIGTGGGELFF. In DNA, the CDR3 is TGTGCCAGCATTGGGACAGGGGGCGGGGAGCTGTTTTTT.

CDR3 in amino acids: CASSASSGWLPDTQYF. CDR3 nucleotide sequence: TGTGCCAGCAGCGCCTCTAGCGGCTGGTTACCAGATACGCAGTATTTT. The chain employs TRBV7-3 and TRBJ2-3; 7 bases are shared with TRBD2. V lost 5 bases and J lost 4; bases outside the gene matches: 12. CDR1 is SGHTA and CDR2 is FQGTGA in the germline V gene. This CDR3 has 16 residues.

The chain has TRBV28 and TRBJ2-3; D ambiguous. Looked up from germline, CDR1 is MDHEN and CDR2 is SYDVKM. V was shortened by 6 bases and J by 3 bases, with 7 bases between the two germline ends. The CDR3 length is 12 residues. The CDR3: CASSLQTDTQYF. Here the CDR3 DNA reads TGTGCCAGCAGCCTCCAGACAGATACGCAGTATTTT. The full variable domain, completed using reference TRBV28 and TRBJ2-3, is DVKVTQSSRYLVKRTGEKVFLECVQDMDHENMFWYRQDPGLGLRLIYFSYDVKMKEKGDIPEGYSVSREKKERFSLILESASTNQTSMYLCASSLQTDTQYFGPGTRLTVL.

V is TRBV2 and J is TRBJ2-7, with 7 bases aligning to TRBD1. From germline, CDR1 is SNHLY and CDR2 FYNNEI. J gave up 1 base and V 6 bases, and 6 bases lay outside the gene matches. This CDR3 contains 14 residues. CDR3: CASRVRGWSYEQYF. CDR3 bases: TGTGCCAGCAGGGTCAGGGGGTGGTCCTACGAGCAGTACTTC.